The sequence of this T cell receptor (beta chain) was determined in a study of CD8 T cells in ankylosing spondylitis. To note about this clonotype: What it recognizes is unknown.

Scientists made TCR beta libraries using quantitative 5'-RACE with molecular barcodes. TCRdb processed the 5' RACE reads anew with MiXCR; each CDR3 protein has one entry. The data show 380,000 or so distinct CDR3 sequences, more than 20% seen once. General study points: Disease-linked clones were reportedly significantly enriched in matched ankylosing spondylitis synovial fluid.

Per germline, CDR1 SQVTM and CDR2 ANQGSEA. V was clipped by 4 bases and J by 4 bases, with 7 bases between them. The CDR3 is 12 amino acids. J is TRBJ2-2 and V is TRBV29-1; the D gene is possibly TRBD1 (5 bases). This sequence was found in a male donor with ankylosing spondylitis or in good health (not recorded which). Source material: blood, either unsorted or a sorted T cell fraction (not recorded which). CDR3 DNA: TGCAGCGTTGGACAGATCACCGGGGAGCTGTTTTTT. Its translation: CSVGQITGELFF.